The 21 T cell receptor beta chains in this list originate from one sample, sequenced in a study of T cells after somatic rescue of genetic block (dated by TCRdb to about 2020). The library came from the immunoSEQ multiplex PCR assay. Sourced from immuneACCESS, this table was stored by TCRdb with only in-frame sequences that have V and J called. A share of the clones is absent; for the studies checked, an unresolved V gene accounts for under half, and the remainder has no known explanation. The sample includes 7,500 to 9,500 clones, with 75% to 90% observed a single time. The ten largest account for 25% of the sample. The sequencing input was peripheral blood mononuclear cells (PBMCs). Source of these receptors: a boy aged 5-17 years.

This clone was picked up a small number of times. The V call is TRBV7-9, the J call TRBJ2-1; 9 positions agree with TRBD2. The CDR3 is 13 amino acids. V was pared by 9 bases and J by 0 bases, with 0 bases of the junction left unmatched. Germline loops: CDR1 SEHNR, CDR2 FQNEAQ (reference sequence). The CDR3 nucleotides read TGTGCCAGTAGCGGGAGCTCCTACAATGAGCAGTTCTTC. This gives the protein CASSGSSYNEQFF.

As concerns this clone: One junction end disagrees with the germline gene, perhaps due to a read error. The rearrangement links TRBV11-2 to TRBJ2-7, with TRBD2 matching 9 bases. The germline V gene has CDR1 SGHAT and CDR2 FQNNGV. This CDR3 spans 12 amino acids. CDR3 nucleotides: TGTGCCAGCAGCTTAGTCGGACTAGCGTCAGACTTC. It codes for CASSLVGLASDF.

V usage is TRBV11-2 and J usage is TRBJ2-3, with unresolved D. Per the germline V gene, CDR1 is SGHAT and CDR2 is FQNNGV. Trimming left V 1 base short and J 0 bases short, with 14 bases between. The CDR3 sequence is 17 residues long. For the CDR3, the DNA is TGTGCCAGCAGCTTAGCCTATCCCTTTACTAGCACAGATACGCAGTATTTT. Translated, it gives CASSLAYPFTSTDTQYF.

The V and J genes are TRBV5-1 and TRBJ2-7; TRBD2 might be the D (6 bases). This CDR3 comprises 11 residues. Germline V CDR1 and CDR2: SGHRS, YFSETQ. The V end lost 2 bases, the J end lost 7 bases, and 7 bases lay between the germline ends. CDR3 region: CASSFGGEQYF. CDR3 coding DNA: TGCGCCAGCAGCTTCGGGGGAGAGCAGTACTTC.

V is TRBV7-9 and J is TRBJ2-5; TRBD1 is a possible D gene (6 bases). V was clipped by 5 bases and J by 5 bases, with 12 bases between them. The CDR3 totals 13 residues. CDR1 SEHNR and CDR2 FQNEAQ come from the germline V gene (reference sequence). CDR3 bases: TGTGCCAGCAGCCCAGGACAGAAGGAGACCCAGTACTTC. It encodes CASSPGQKETQYF. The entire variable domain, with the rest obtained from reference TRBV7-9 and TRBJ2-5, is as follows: DTGVSQNPRHKITKRGQNVTFRCDPISEHNRLYWYRQTLGQGPEFLTYFQNEAQLEKSRLLSDRFSAERPKGSFSTLEIQRTEQGDSAMYLCASSPGQKETQYFGPGTRLLVL.

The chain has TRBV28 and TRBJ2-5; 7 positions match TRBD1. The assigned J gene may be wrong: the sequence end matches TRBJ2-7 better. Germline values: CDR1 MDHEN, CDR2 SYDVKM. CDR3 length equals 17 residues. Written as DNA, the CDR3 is TGTGCCAGCAGCAGTTTCCTCGTGGGGCAGGGGGACCACGAGCAGTACTTC. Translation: CASSSFLVGQGDHEQYF.

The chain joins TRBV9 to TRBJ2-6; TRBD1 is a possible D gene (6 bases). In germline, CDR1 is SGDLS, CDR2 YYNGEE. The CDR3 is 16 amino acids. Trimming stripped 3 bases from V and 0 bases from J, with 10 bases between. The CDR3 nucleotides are TGTGCCAGCAGCGGAACAGGGAGCTCTGGGGCCAACGTCCTGACTTTC. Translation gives CASSGTGSSGANVLTF. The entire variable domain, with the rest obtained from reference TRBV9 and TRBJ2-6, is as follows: DSGVTQTPKHLITATGQRVTLRCSPRSGDLSVYWYQQSLDQGLQFLIQYYNGEERAKGNILERFSAQQFPDLHSELNLSSLELGDSALYFCASSGTGSSGANVLTFGAGSRLTVL.

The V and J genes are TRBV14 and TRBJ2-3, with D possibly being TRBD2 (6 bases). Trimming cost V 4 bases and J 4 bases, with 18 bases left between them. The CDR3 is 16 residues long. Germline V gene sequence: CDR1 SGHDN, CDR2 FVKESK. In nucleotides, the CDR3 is TGTGCCAGCAGCCCGTTGCCGGGACTGGGTCCAGATACGCAGTATTTT. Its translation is CASSPLPGLGPDTQYF.

CDR3 residues: CASSQGAHNTGELFF. In DNA, the CDR3 is TGTGCCAGCAGCCAGGGGGCACATAACACCGGGGAGCTGTTTTTT. The J gene is TRBJ2-2, the V gene TRBV11-2; 8 bases agree with TRBD1. The junction had 4 bases not matched to a gene; V was cut back by 5 bases and J by 2 bases. The CDR3 is 15 amino acids. Germline values: CDR1 SGHAT, CDR2 FQNNGV.

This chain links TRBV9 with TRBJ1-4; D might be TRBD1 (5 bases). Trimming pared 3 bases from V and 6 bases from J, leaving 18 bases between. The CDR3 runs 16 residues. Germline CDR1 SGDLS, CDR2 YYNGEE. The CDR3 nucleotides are TGTGCCAGCAGCGGGGGTACCGGGACGGACTATGAAAAACTGTTTTTT. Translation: CASSGGTGTDYEKLFF.

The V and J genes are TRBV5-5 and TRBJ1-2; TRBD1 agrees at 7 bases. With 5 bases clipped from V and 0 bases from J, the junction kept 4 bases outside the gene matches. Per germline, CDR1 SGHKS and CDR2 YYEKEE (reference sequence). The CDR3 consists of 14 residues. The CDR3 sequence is CASSYGTANYGYTF. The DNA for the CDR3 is TGTGCCAGCAGTTACGGGACAGCTAACTATGGCTACACCTTC.

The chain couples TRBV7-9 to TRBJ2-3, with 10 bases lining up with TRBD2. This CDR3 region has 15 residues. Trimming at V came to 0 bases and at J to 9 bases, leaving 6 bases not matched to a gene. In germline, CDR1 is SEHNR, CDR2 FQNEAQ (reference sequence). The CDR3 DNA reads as TGTGCCAGCAGCTTAGCACTAGCGGGAATCCCCACGCAGTATTTT. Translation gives CASSLALAGIPTQYF.

CDR3 DNA: TGTGCCAGCAGTTTTAGAGGCAACACTGAAGCTTTCTTT. It specifies CASSFRGNTEAFF. The chain employs TRBV6-6 and TRBJ1-1; D ambiguous. CDR1 and CDR2 (germline): MNHNY, SVGAGI (reference sequence). The CDR3 is 13 amino acids. Deletions cut 4 bases from V and 2 bases from J, with 8 bases between.

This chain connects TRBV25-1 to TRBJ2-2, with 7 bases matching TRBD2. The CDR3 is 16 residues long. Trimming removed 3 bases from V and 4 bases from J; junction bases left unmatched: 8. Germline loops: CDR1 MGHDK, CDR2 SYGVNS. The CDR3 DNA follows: TGTGCCAGCAGTGATCCCCTGGGAGGGTTCACCGGGGAGCTGTTTTTT. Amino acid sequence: CASSDPLGGFTGELFF.

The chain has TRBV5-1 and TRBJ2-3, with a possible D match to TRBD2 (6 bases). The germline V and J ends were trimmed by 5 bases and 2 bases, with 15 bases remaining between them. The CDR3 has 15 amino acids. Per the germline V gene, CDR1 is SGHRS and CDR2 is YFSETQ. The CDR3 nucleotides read TGCGCCAGCAGACGTGGCGGGGAACACACAGATACGCAGTATTTT. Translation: CASRRGGEHTDTQYF. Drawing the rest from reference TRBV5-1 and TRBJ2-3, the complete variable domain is KAGVTQTPRYLIKTRGQQVTLSCSPISGHRSVSWYQQTPGQGLQFLFEYFSETQRNKGNFPGRFSGRQFSNSRSEMNVSTLELGDSALYLCASRRGGEHTDTQYFGPGTRLTVL.

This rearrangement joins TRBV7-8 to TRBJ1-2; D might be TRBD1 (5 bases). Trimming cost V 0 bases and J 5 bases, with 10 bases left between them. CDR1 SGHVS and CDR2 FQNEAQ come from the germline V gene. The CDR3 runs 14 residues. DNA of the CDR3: TGTGCCAGCAGCTTAGCCTCGGCAGGGTATGGCTACACCTTC. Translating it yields CASSLASAGYGYTF.

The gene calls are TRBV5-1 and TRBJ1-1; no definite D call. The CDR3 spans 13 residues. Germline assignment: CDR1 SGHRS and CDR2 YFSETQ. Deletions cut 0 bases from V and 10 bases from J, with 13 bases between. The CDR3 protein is CASSLGLTEGAFF. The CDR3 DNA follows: TGCGCCAGCAGCTTGGGACTTACCGAGGGAGCTTTCTTT.

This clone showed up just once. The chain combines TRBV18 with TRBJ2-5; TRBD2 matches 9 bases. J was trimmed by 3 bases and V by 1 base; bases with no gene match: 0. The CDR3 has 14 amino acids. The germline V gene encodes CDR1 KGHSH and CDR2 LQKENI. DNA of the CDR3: TGTGCCAGCTCACCACTAGCGGGGGAAGAGACCCAGTACTTC. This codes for CASSPLAGEETQYF.

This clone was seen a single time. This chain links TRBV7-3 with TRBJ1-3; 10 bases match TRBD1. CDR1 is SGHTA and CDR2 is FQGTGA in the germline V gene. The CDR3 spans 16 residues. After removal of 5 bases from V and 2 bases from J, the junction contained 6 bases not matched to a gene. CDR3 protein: CASSPGQGSPGNTIYF. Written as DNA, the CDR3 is TGTGCCAGCAGCCCGGGACAGGGGAGTCCTGGAAACACCATATATTTT.

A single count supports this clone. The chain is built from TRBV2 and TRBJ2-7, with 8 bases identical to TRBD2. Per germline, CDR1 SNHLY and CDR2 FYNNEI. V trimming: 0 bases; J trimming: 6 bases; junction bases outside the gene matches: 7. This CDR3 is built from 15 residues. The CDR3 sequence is CASSEAPTSGGEQYF. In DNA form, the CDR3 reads TGTGCCAGCAGTGAAGCGCCCACTAGCGGCGGCGAGCAGTACTTC. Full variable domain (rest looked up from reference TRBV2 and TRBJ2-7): EPEVTQTPSHQVTQMGQEVILRCVPISNHLYFYWYRQILGQKVEFLVSFYNNEISEKSEIFDDQFSVERPDGSNFTLKIRSTKLEDSAMYFCASSEAPTSGGEQYFGPGTRLTVT.

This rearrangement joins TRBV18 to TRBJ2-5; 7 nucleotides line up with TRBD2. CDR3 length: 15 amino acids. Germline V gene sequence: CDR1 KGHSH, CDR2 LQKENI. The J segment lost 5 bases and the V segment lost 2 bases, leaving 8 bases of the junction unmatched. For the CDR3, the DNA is TGTGCCAGCTCACCATCGGCGGGAGCCGCGGAGACCCAGTACTTC. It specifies CASSPSAGAAETQYF.